The T cell receptor beta chain described here comes from a study of T cells in Graves' hyperthyroidism and ophthalmopathy (dated by TCRdb to about 2019). Study-level background: Peripheral blood samples were taken at initial diagnosis, before any treatment was given. A discovery cohort of fewer than 110 patients, approximately 45 with Graves' ophthalmopathy and more than 55 with stable Graves' hyperthyroidism, was used to find distinguishing TCR V-J signatures. Prospective prediction of ophthalmopathy was tested in an independent validation cohort consisting of 18 to 20 hyperthyroidism patients and about 17 patients who later progressed to ophthalmopathy. The 100 discovery patients were divided at random into training and test sets in a 7:3 ratio. The study also compared thyroid tissue and blood T-cell repertoires from five or six Graves' hyperthyroidism patients. Following sampling, methimazole starting at 30 mg daily was given to hyperthyroidism patients, and high-dose intravenous methylprednisolone was given to ophthalmopathy patients. According to the paper, TCR Vbeta CDR3 sequencing was carried out on over 130 peripheral blood samples, which came from some 41 ophthalmopathy, roughly 75 hyperthyroidism and approximately 17 progressor patients.

This clonotype was seen repeatedly, ten times or more. Its antigen remains unidentified. No qualities accompany the bases; no much larger clone lies one base away. A patient counted as having stable Graves' hyperthyroidism if no progression to ophthalmopathy occurred over 18 months of follow-up. Hyperthyroidism patients were newly diagnosed, with disease duration under 2 months, and aged 18 to 65 years. Patients with uncontrolled infections, other autoimmune diseases, pregnancy or lactation were excluded. Diagnoses were based on clinical symptoms, serum thyroxine and TRAb, thyroid ultrasound and orbital computed tomography. Ficoll-Paque density gradient centrifugation was used to isolate PBMCs from 9.5 to 10 ml of fresh peripheral blood. Total RNA was extracted with Trizol reagent, and quality was checked on an Agilent 2100 Bioanalyzer. Points the paper makes about the study in general: During validation, the model predicted progression to ophthalmopathy a median of approximately 6 months ahead of onset, with almost 71% sensitivity and 72.22% specificity. Sample size was not statistically predetermined, and blinding of investigators to group allocation was not performed. A model built on a 13 V-J signature distinguished ophthalmopathy from stable hyperthyroidism, reaching about 88% sensitivity and around 81% specificity in cross-validation and 80%/75% in testing. Most expanded thyroid clonotypes (frequency above 0.001) were also detected in blood, a finding suggesting that blood repertoires may reflect thyroid immune responses.

There are 15 amino acids in the CDR3, from cysteine to phenylalanine inclusive. Of the read, only the CDR3 DNA is kept; its 45 bases are in frame from base 1. CDR1 and CDR2 (KGHSH, LQKENI) derive from the germline V gene. V and J are truncated by 5 bases and 0 bases respectively, leaving an intervening sequence of 13 bases. The TCR beta CDR3 regions were amplified from the RNA transcripts. For the first round of RT-PCR on the TCR CDR3, the HTBI primer set was used together with the Qiagen OneStep RT-PCR kit. The libraries were constructed in a second round of multiplex PCR and then size-selected and purified. Libraries were sequenced paired-end with 100 bp reads on an Illumina HiSeq2000. As for the authors' bioinformatics: Raw data were processed with SOAPnuke, discarding reads with adapters, uncalled bases, mean Phred below 15, or no exact constant-primer or identifier match. COPE v1.2.5 was used to merge the high-quality paired reads, and each unique nucleotide sequence was defined as a clonotype. MiTCR v1.1 was used to align the clonotypes against IMGT TRBV, TRBD and TRBJ reference segments. Only V-J combinations with frequency above 0.0001, covering about 99% of repertoires, were analysed. The TCS score was defined as F50 (clonal expansion) divided by E x V (chaos), with BLOSUM62-based TCRdist calculated between CDR3 peptides within each V-J. Welch's t-statistics and random forest reduced 450 to 600 V-J features to 13, which were used in a naive Bayes classifier (R e1071). The public reads were reanalyzed by TCRdb: fastp trimming at Q25, MiXCR alignment, in-frame beta chains only. When rows share a CDR3 protein, they turn into one entry using the most common DNA and genes. These V and J calls are TCRdb output, not the study's own analysis. The sample data list about 200,000 distinct CDR3 sequences, and around 17% of these were observed just once. 35% to 50% of the sample rests with the top ten.

The chain joins TRBV18 to TRBJ1-1, with the D gene too uncertain to name. Sequencing used blood. The source is a man aged 40-55 years with Graves' hyperthyroidism. This receptor has the CDR3 CASSKGGSMNTEAFF. Read as DNA, the sequence is TGTGCCAGCTCAAAGGGAGGGAGTATGAACACTGAAGCTTTCTTT. Reference TRBV18 and TRBJ1-1 genes cover what lies past the CDR3, so the full variable domain is NAGVMQNPRHLVRRRGQEARLRCSPMKGHSHVYWYRQLPEEGLKFMVYLQKENIIDESGMPKERFSAEFPKEGPSILRIQQVVRGDSAAYFCASSKGGSMNTEAFFGQGTRLTVV.